The clone carrying this T cell receptor beta chain was counted once. Reverse transcription of roughly 0.45 to 1 ug RNA was carried out with random hexamers. Amplification of the TCR beta CDR3 was carried out by immunoSEQ multiplex PCR, which spanned a total of 54 Vbeta and 13 Jbeta segments. TCRdb reprocessed the immunoSEQ multiplex PCR reads via MiXCR and lists one record per CDR3 protein. The sample includes approximately 190,000 distinct CDR3 sequences, under 97% of them seen just once. Negative isolation was applied to CD8+ and CD4+ T cells, and FACS enrichment was applied to TEMRA cells. The ends were cut back, 3 bases at V and 4 bases at J, with 22 bases in the middle. This CDR3 is 16 amino acids long. CDR1 is DFQATT, CDR2 SNEGSKA, per germline (reference sequence). The record originates from a study of CD8 T cells in Susac syndrome.

Material for sequencing was CD4+ T cells from PBMCs. V and J are TRBV20-1 and TRBJ2-7, with D possibly matching TRBD1 (5 bases). This TCR was recovered from a human donor with Susac syndrome. CDR3 sequence (DNA): TGCAGTGCTAGGCCATGGGTGGGTGGGGCGTTATACGAGCAGTACTTC. Its translation: CSARPWVGGALYEQYF.